This note documents a single TCR beta chain sequence. Original analysis: Amplification from reference gene primers served as the basis for estimated nucleated cell counts. Measured with immunoSEQ multiplex PCR; TCRdb has only the in-frame clones, and not every one. Clone size and V and J calls were adopted from that table, with D and trimming inferred from the DNA. Of about 300,000 clones in the sample, about 87% were seen once. The data were taken from a study of blood T cell repertoires in COVID-19. On the study more broadly: Collection of acute and convalescent COVID-19 samples took place in the United States, Italy and Spain. In each case, the material was cDNA or gDNA derived from T cells, B-cell-depleted T cells, or PBMCs.

A Seattle source enrolled patients during active infection and followed them longitudinally. V lost 0 bases and J lost 13; bases outside the gene matches: 9. The length of the CDR3 is 15 residues. The germline V gene has CDR1 GTSNPN and CDR2 SVGIG (reference sequence). The specimen was peripheral blood. This receptor was taken from a woman aged 45-59 years with COVID-19, enrolled during active disease. The chain couples TRBV30 to TRBJ2-1, with 13 bases matching TRBD2. CDR3 sequence (DNA): TGTGCCTGGAGTGTACAACTAGCGGGAGGGCCTGCTCAGTTCTTC. Translating it yields CAWSVQLAGGPAQFF.